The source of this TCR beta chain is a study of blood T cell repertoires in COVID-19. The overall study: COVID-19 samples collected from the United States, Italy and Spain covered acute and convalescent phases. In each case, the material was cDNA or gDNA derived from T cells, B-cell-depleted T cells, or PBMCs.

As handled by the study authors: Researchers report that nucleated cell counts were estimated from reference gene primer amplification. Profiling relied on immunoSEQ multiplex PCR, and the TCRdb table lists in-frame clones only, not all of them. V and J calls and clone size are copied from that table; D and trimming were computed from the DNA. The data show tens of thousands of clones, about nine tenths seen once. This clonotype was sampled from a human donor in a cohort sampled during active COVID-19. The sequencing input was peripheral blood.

DNA for the CDR3: TGTGCCAGCAGCTTGGCGGTGAAAGATACGCAGTATTTT. Residues: CASSLAVKDTQYF. This rearrangement joins TRBV7-2 to TRBJ2-3; D gene ambiguous. From germline, CDR1 is SGHTA and CDR2 FQGNSA. The V end was cut by 3 bases, the J end by 5 bases, with 9 bases between. CDR3 size: 13 residues.